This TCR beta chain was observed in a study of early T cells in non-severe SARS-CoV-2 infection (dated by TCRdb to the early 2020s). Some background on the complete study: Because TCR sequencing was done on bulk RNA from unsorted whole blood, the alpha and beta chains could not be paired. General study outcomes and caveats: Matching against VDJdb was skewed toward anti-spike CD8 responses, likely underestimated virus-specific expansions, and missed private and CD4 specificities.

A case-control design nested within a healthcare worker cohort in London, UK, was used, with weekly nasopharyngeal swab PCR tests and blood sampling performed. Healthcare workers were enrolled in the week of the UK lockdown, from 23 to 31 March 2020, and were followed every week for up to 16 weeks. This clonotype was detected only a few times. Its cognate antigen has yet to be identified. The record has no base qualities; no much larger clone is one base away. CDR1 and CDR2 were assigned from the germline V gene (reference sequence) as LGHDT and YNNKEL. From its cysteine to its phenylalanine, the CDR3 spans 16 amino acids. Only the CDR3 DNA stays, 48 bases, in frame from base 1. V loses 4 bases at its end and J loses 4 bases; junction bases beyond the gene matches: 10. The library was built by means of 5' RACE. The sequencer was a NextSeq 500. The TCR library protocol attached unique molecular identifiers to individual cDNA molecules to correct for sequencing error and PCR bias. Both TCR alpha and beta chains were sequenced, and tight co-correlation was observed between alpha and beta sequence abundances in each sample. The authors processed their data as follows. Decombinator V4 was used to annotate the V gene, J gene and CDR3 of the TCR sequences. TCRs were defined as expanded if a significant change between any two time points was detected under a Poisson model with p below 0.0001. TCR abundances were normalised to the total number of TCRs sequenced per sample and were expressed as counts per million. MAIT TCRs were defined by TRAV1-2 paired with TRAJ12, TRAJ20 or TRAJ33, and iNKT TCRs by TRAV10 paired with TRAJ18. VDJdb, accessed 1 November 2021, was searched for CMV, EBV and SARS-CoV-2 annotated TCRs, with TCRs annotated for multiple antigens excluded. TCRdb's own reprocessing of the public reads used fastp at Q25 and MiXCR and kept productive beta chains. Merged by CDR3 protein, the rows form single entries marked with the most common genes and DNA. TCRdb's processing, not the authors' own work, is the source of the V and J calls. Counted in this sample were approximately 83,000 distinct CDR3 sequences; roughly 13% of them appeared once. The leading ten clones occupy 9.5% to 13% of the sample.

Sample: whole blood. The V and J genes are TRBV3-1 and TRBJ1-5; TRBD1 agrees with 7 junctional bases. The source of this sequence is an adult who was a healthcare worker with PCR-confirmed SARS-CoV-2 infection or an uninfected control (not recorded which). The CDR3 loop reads CASSPAPTQGNQPQHF. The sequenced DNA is TGTGCCAGCAGCCCAGCCCCTACACAGGGGAATCAGCCCCAGCATTTT.